The next 24 T cell receptor beta chains were all read from a single sample in a study of blood T cells in healthy people across ages. Next came a second PCR, run for roughly 6 to 11 cycles, which used a sample-barcoded 5' primer along with a J-beta primer mix. Via MiXCR, TCRdb re-called the 5' RACE reads, giving one row per CDR3 protein. The sample lists roughly 1.9 million distinct CDR3 sequences, about two fifths occurring once. Sequenced input: blood. These receptors all come from a human donor in good health.

The V and J genes are TRBV5-1 and TRBJ1-2; TRBD1 is a possible D gene (6 bases). The CDR3 length is 19 residues. Germline V gene lookup returns CDR1 SGHRS and CDR2 YFSETQ. V was pared by 7 bases and J by 4 bases, with 32 bases between. In DNA, the CDR3 is TGCGCCAGCCCCCATGGGACAAGTTCCCATCCCCTCCCCCTCTATGGCTACACCTTC. Its protein is CASPHGTSSHPLPLYGYTF.

The CDR3 sequence: CASSQGTSRPTDTQYF. CDR3 in DNA: TGTGCCAGCAGCCAAGGGACTAGCAGACCCACAGATACGCAGTATTTT. This chain uses TRBV3-1 with TRBJ2-3, with 8 bases lining up with TRBD2. Trimming cost V 1 base and J 2 bases; bases outside gene matches: 5. From germline, CDR1 is LGHDT and CDR2 YNNKEL (reference sequence). There are 16 residues in the CDR3.

This clonotype occurred once. The rearrangement uses TRBV5-1 and TRBJ2-4, with D unclear. The better agreement between TRBJ2-7 and the DNA end casts doubt on the J call. CDR1 is SGHRS, CDR2 YFSETQ, per germline. This CDR3 spans 14 amino acids. CDR3 in amino acids: CASSWGNLYYEQYF. The DNA for the CDR3 is TGCGCCAGCAGCTGGGGAAATCTGTACTACGAGCAGTACTTC.

The chain couples TRBV6-2 or TRBV6-3 to TRBJ2-1; 11 bases are a match to TRBD1. The V and J ends lost 6 bases and 0 bases, in that order; junction bases with no gene match: 4. This CDR3 is built from 16 residues. CDR1 MNHEY and CDR2 SVGEGT come from the germline V gene. This CDR3 reads CASRRTGGASYNEQFF. The CDR3 nucleotides are TGTGCCAGCAGACGGACAGGGGGCGCCTCCTACAATGAGCAGTTCTTC.

The chain joins TRBV29-1 to TRBJ1-2; TRBD1 agrees at 10 bases. Germline V CDR1 and CDR2: SQVTM, ANQGSEA. Trimming at V came to 6 bases and at J to 4 bases, leaving 14 bases not matched to a gene. The CDR3 spans 16 residues. DNA for the CDR3: TGCAGCGTGGCGGCCTTGGGGACAGGGGATCCCTATGGCTACACCTTC. This gives the protein CSVAALGTGDPYGYTF. The full variable domain, completed using reference TRBV29-1 and TRBJ1-2, is SAVISQKPSRDICQRGTSLTIQCQVDSQVTMMFWYRQQPGQSLTLIATANQGSEATYESGFVIDKFPISRPNLTFSTLTVSNMSPEDSSIYLCSVAALGTGDPYGYTFGSGTRLTVV.

The CDR3 region has the DNA TGCAGTGCTATCGGACAGGGAGGAAATGAGCAGTTCTTC. It codes for CSAIGQGGNEQFF. The chain employs TRBV20-1 and TRBJ2-1, with TRBD1 identical over 8 bases. Germline loops: CDR1 DFQATT, CDR2 SNEGSKA (reference sequence). V lost 4 bases and J lost 7; bases outside the gene matches: 6. The CDR3 spans 13 residues.

V is TRBV4-3 and J is TRBJ2-7, with D perhaps TRBD2 (6 bases). The J call may not be correct, given that the DNA end is closer to TRBJ2-5. Germline V gene data show CDR1 as LGHNA and CDR2 as YSLEER. The CDR3 sequence is 14 residues long. CDR3 amino acids: CASSQDPRRGTQYF. The CDR3 DNA reads TGCGCCAGCAGCCAAGATCCCCGGAGGGGGACCCAGTACTTC.

The chain is built from TRBV6-2 or TRBV6-3 and TRBJ2-4, with 8 bases matching TRBD2. The J call may be in error: the DNA end matches TRBJ2-7 better. CDR1 is MNHEY, CDR2 SVGEGT, per germline. The CDR3 is 14 residues long. The CDR3, as DNA: TGTGCCAGCAGCGGGACTAGGGGGACCTACGAGCAGTACTTC. Translating it yields CASSGTRGTYEQYF.

This chain joins TRBV29-1 and TRBJ1-2; a possible D gene is TRBD1 (5 bases). CDR3 length: 16 residues. The V and J ends lost 3 bases and 3 bases respectively, with 20 bases between them. CDR1 is SQVTM, CDR2 ANQGSEA, per germline. CDR3 in DNA: TGCAGCGTTGACGGCCAGCCTTACCGAGGGGACTATGGCTACACCTTC. Protein: CSVDGQPYRGDYGYTF.

This chain joins TRBV6-5 and TRBJ1-1, with D possibly being TRBD1 (5 bases). This CDR3 has 14 residues. Germline CDR1 and CDR2: MNHEY and SVGAGI. Trimming pared 0 bases from V and 6 bases from J, leaving 11 bases between. The CDR3 protein is CASSYSREGPEAFF. The CDR3 DNA reads as TGTGCCAGCAGTTACTCCAGGGAAGGTCCTGAAGCTTTCTTT.

V and J are TRBV20-1 and TRBJ2-7; D is ambiguous. TRBJ2-5 matches the DNA end more closely, so the J call is doubtful. CDR3 length: 13 residues. CDR1 and CDR2 from the germline V gene are DFQATT and SNEGSKA (reference sequence). The CDR3 sequence: CSAPGPSTETQYF. In nucleotides, the CDR3 is TGCAGTGCCCCCGGTCCATCGACGGAGACCCAGTACTTC.

The chain is built from TRBV20-1 and TRBJ2-1; D remains unclear. The length of the CDR3 is 11 residues. V lost 6 bases, J lost 7 bases, and 10 bases lay in between. The V gene's germline CDR1 is DFQATT and CDR2 SNEGSKA (reference sequence). The CDR3, as DNA: TGCAGTGCCCAAGGTAGGAATGAGCAGTTCTTC. Translation gives CSAQGRNEQFF.

The chain recombines TRBV7-2 with TRBJ2-5; D not certain. Trimming shortened V by 1 base and J by 12 bases, and 12 bases separated the two germline ends. The CDR3 spans 12 residues. Per the germline V gene, CDR1 is SGHTA and CDR2 is FQGNSA. CDR3 residues: CASSLGQAAKYF. CDR3 coding DNA: TGTGCCAGCAGCTTAGGGCAGGCAGCTAAGTACTTC. The full variable domain, completed using reference TRBV7-2 and TRBJ2-5, is GAGVSQSPSNKVTEKGKDVELRCDPISGHTALYWYRQSLGQGLEFLIYFQGNSAPDKSGLPSDRFSAERTGGSVSTLTIQRTQQEDSAVYLCASSLGQAAKYFGPGTRLLVL.

The V call is TRBV6-1, the J call TRBJ2-7; D unresolved. Germline CDR1 MNHNS, CDR2 SASEGT. This CDR3 is 17 amino acids long. V lost 0 bases and J lost 2, with 17 bases in between. For the CDR3, the DNA is TGTGCCAGCAGTGAAGCTCGCACCCGAACTTTTACCTACGAGCAGTACTTC. The encoded protein is CASSEARTRTFTYEQYF.

This clonotype occurred a few times. CDR3 in amino acids: CASSYSLQADKRYF. CDR3 DNA: TGTGCCAGCAGTTACTCGCTACAGGCCGATAAAAGGTACTTC. J is TRBJ2-4 and V is TRBV6-6; weak D call: TRBD1 (5 bases). CDR1 is MNHNY, CDR2 SVGAGI, per germline (reference sequence). The CDR3 consists of 14 residues. V was trimmed by 0 bases and J by 15 bases, leaving 18 bases between them.

Ten or more counts support this clonotype. The gene calls are TRBV6-5 and TRBJ2-1; tentatively, D is TRBD1 (5 bases). V was clipped by 2 bases and J by 7 bases, with 9 bases between them. The CDR3 loop spans 13 amino acids. Per germline, CDR1 MNHEY and CDR2 SVGAGI. CDR3 loop: CASSYRGNNEQFF. As DNA, the CDR3 is TGTGCCAGCAGTTACAGGGGCAATAATGAGCAGTTCTTC.

J is TRBJ2-5 and V is TRBV6-2 or TRBV6-3; D perhaps matches TRBD1 (6 bases). V lost 9 bases and J lost 0, with 17 bases in between. CDR1 and CDR2 (germline): MNHEY, SVGEGT. The CDR3 spans 15 residues. CDR3 nucleotide sequence: TGTGCCAGTGAAACAGGGTCGCGGTACCAAGAGACCCAGTACTTC. As protein: CASETGSRYQETQYF.

The CDR3, as DNA: TGTGCCAGCAGTGAGGGCCGAGGGCTAGCCGTCTACAATGAGCAGTTCTTC. Translating gives CASSEGRGLAVYNEQFF. The chain has TRBV25-1 and TRBJ2-1; possible D gene TRBD2, 5 bases. Germline assignment: CDR1 MGHDK and CDR2 SYGVNS. The V and J ends lost 3 bases and 3 bases respectively, with 18 bases between them. The CDR3 spans 17 residues.

V is TRBV4-2 and J is TRBJ2-1, with D possibly matching TRBD2 (6 bases). From germline, CDR1 is LGHNA and CDR2 YNFKEQ. CDR3 size: 16 residues. V was trimmed by 8 bases and J by 6 bases, leaving 23 bases between them. CDR3 sequence (DNA): TGTGCCAGCTCCCCGACAGTGGGACTGCAGCCCAATGAGCAGTTCTTC. It is translated as CASSPTVGLQPNEQFF.

A few counts support this clonotype. This CDR3 reads CSARVSAGGIYEQYF. CDR3 nucleotides: TGCAGTGCTAGAGTGTCAGCGGGGGGTATTTACGAGCAGTACTTC. The J gene is TRBJ2-7, the V gene TRBV20-1; 9 bases line up with TRBD2. This CDR3 has 15 amino acids. The J segment lost 4 bases and the V segment lost 1 base, leaving 8 bases of the junction unmatched. Germline-derived CDR1 and CDR2 are DFQATT and SNEGSKA (reference sequence).

The chain uses TRBV7-2 and TRBJ2-5; 11 nucleotides match TRBD2. There are 18 residues in the CDR3. The trim removed 0 bases at V and 0 bases at J, leaving 6 bases unmatched. Germline V gene data show CDR1 as SGHTA and CDR2 as FQGNSA. The CDR3 reads CASSLARLAGTYQETQYF. CDR3 sequence (DNA): TGTGCCAGCAGCTTAGCGCGACTAGCGGGGACGTACCAAGAGACCCAGTACTTC.

The chain recombines TRBV7-2 with TRBJ2-1; 8 bases agree with TRBD2. Germline V gene lookup returns CDR1 SGHTA and CDR2 FQGNSA. This CDR3 is built from 13 residues. Unmatched junction bases numbered 1, after V lost 1 base and J lost 8 bases. CDR3 amino acids: CASSLEAGDEQFF. The CDR3, as DNA: TGTGCCAGCAGCTTAGAAGCGGGGGATGAGCAGTTCTTC.

In this sample, this clonotype turned up a few times. The V and J genes are TRBV7-6 and TRBJ2-5; 7 bases match TRBD2. CDR1 SGHVS and CDR2 FNYEAQ come from the germline V gene. V lost 7 bases to trimming and J lost 0 bases; unmatched junction nucleotides: 14. The CDR3 consists of 17 residues. CDR3 protein: CASNSESAGTYQETQYF. CDR3 nucleotide sequence: TGTGCCAGCAACTCCGAATCAGCGGGGACGTACCAAGAGACCCAGTACTTC. The full variable domain, rest sourced from reference TRBV7-6 and TRBJ2-5, is GAGVSQSPRYKVTKRGQDVALRCDPISGHVSLYWYRQALGQGPEFLTYFNYEAQQDKSGLPNDRFSAERPEGSISTLTIQRTEQRDSAMYRCASNSESAGTYQETQYFGPGTRLLVL.

This clonotype turned up a few times. This rearrangement joins TRBV6-5 to TRBJ2-5, with a possible D match to TRBD1 (6 bases). The ends were cut back, 7 bases at V and 4 bases at J, with 22 bases in the middle. CDR1 and CDR2 from the germline V gene are MNHEY and SVGAGI. This CDR3 has 16 amino acids. The CDR3 region is CASTAETGSKGETQYF. The CDR3, as DNA: TGTGCCAGCACCGCGGAGACAGGATCCAAGGGAGAGACCCAGTACTTC.